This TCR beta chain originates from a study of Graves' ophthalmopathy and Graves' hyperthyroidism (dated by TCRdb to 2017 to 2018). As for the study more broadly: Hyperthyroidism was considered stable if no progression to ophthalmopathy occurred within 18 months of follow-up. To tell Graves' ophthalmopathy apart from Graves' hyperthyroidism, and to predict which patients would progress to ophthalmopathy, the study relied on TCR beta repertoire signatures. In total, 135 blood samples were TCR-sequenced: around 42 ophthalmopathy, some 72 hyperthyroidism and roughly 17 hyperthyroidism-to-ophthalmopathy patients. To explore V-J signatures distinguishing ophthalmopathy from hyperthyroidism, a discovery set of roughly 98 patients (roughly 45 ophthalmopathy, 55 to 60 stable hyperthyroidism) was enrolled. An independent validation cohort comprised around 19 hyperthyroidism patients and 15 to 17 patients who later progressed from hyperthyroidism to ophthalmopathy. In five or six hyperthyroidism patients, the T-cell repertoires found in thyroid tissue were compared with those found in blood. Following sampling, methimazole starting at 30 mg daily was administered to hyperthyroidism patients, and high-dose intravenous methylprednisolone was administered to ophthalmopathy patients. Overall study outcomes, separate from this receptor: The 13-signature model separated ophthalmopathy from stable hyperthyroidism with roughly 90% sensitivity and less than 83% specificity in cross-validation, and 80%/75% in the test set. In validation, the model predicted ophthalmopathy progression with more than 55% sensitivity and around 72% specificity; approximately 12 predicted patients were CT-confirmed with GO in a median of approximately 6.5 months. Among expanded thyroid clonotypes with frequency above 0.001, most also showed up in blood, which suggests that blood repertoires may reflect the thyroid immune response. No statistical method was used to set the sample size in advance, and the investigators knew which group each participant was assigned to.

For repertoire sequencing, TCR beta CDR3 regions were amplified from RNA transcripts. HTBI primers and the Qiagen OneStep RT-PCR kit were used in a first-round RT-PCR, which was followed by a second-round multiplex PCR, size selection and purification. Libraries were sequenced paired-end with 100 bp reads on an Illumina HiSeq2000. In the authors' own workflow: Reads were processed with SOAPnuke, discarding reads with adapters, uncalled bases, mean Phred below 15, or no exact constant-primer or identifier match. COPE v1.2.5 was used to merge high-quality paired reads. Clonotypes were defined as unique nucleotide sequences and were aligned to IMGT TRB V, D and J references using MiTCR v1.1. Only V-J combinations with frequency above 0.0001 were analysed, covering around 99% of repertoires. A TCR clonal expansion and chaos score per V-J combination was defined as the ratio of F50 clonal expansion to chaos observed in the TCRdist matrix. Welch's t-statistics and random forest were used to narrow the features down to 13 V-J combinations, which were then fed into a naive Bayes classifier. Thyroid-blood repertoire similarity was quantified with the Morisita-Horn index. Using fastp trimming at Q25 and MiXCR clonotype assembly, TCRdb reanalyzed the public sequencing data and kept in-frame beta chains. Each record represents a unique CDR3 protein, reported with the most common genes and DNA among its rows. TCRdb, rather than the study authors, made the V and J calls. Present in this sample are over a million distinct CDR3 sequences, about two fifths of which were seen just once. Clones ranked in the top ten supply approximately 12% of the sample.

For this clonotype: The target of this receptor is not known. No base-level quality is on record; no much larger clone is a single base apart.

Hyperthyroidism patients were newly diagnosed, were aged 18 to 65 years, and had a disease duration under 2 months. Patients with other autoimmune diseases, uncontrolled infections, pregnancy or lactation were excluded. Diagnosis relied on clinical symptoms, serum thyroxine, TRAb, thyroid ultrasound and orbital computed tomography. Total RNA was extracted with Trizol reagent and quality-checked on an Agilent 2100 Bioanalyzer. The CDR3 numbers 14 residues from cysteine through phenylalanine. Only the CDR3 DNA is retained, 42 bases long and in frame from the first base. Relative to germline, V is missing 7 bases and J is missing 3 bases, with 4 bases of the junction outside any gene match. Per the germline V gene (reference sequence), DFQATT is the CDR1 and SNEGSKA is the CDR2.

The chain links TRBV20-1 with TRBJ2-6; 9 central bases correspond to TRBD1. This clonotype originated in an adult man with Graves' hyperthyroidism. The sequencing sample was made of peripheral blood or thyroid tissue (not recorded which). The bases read TGCAGTGAACCGGACAGGGGTGGGGCCAACGTCCTGACTTTC. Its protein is CSEPDRGGANVLTF.